These 2 T cell receptor beta chains share one sample of origin, sequenced in a study of shared clonotypes between healthy human individuals. Profiled with immunoSEQ multiplex PCR; TCRdb holds only in-frame clones, not every one. The sample lists hundreds of thousands of clones; approximately 96% were seen once. It was CD45RO-negative cells, positively selected for CCR7, that made up naive CD8 cells, with terminally differentiated effector memory CD45RA+ cells excluded. Sequenced input: naive CD8+ T cells sorted from blood. The origin of the receptors is a woman in her twenties or thirties in good health.

This clone was counted once. The V gene is TRBV13, the J gene TRBJ1-3; perhaps TRBD1 as D (6 bases). CDR1 and CDR2 from the germline V gene are PRHDT and FYEKMQ (reference sequence). V lost 6 bases to trimming and J lost 4 bases, with 10 bases between them. The CDR3 spans 13 residues. CDR3 protein: CASSSGQGNTIYF. For the CDR3, the DNA is TGTGCCAGCAGTTCTGGACAGGGAAACACCATATATTTT.

The chain couples TRBV13 to TRBJ2-7, with 11 bases fitting TRBD2. The CDR3 has 17 amino acids. CDR1 is PRHDT, CDR2 FYEKMQ, per germline (reference sequence). Trimming took 0 bases from V and 0 from J; bases not matched to a gene: 4. The CDR3, as DNA: TGTGCCAGCAGCTTAGGCCTCACTAGCGGGAGCTCCTACGAGCAGTACTTC. This codes for CASSLGLTSGSSYEQYF. The whole variable domain, filled in from reference TRBV13 and TRBJ2-7, reads AAGVIQSPRHLIKEKRETATLKCYPIPRHDTVYWYQQGPGQDPQFLISFYEKMQSDKGSIPDRFSAQQFSDYHSELNMSSLELGDSALYFCASSLGLTSGSSYEQYFGPGTRLTVT.